This T cell receptor beta chain was sequenced in a study of OX40 agonist ivuxolimab in advanced cancers. TCRdb keeps only in-frame clones here, not all; method: immunoSEQ multiplex PCR. The sample lists fewer than 100,000 clones, around 80% occurring once. The germline CDR1 and CDR2 sequences are MNHEY and SVGAGI. V dropped 4 bases and J dropped 5; count of bases not matched to a gene: 8. The CDR3 consists of 15 residues. The source material was CD4+ or CD8+ T cells sorted from blood, sampled in a trial of the OX40 agonist ivuxolimab. The genes are TRBV6-5 and TRBJ1-1, with 9 positions matching TRBD1. The sequence was collected from an adult with an advanced solid tumor such as melanoma, head and neck, liver or kidney cancer. In DNA form, the CDR3 reads TGTGCCAGCAGTTCCGCCACAGGGGGCGGTACTGAAGCTTTCTTT. It is translated as CASSSATGGGTEAFF.